This is a list of T cell receptor beta chains from one sample in a study of shared clonotypes between healthy human individuals. Sequencing used immunoSEQ multiplex PCR; TCRdb keeps in-frame clones, though not all of them. Among hundreds of thousands of clones listed, approximately 95% were seen once. Sample: naive CD8+ T cells sorted from blood. These receptors all come from a woman aged 25-40 years in good health. Both conserved end residues are part of each CDR3. A D gene is named only where the DNA matches it firmly. Part of the rows lack a size; the others show once, few, many or a class for expanded clones.

>TRBV19|.|.|TRBJ1-5
TGTGCCAGTATGCTGGGAAATCAGCCCCAGCATTTT
CASMLGNQPQHF
>TRBV19|TRBD1|.|TRBJ2-1
TGTGCCAGTAGTCGACAGGGGGATTCGGTTGAGCAGTTCTTC
CASSRQGDSVEQFF
>TRBV14|.|.|TRBJ2-7
TGTGCCAGCAGCCCCTCCCGAATGTCGGACGAGCAGTACTTC
CASSPSRMSDEQYF
>TRBV30|.|.|TRBJ1-4
TGTGCCTGGAGAAACAGGAAAAATGAAAAACTGTTTTTT
CAWRNRKNEKLFF
>TRBV30|TRBD1|.|TRBJ2-3
TGTGCCTGGAGTCAGGGGGCTGGCACAGATACGCAGTATTTT
CAWSQGAGTDTQYF
>TRBV7-9|TRBD1|.|TRBJ1-4
TGTGCCAGCAGCTTAGCTCCCAGGGGGTTGGAAAAACTGTTTTTT
CASSLAPRGLEKLFF
>TRBV7-9|.|once|TRBJ2-2
TGTGCCAGCAGCTTGTCCGAGCGTGAAGGGGAGCTGTTTTTT
CASSLSEREGELFF
>TRBV13|.|.|TRBJ2-3
TGTGCCAGCAGCTTATCACGGGCAGATACGCAGTATTTT
CASSLSRADTQYF
>TRBV10-2|.|.|TRBJ2-5
TGCGCCAGCCAAACCTCATTGGCAGAGACCCAGTACTTC
CASQTSLAETQYF
>TRBV6-6|.|.|TRBJ1-4
TGTGCCAGCAGTTCACAGGGCCCTAAAGAAAAACTGTTTTTT
CASSSQGPKEKLFF
>TRBV4-1|.|.|TRBJ1-2
TGCGCCAGCAGCCAAGGCGCTACCTATGGCTACACCTTC
CASSQGATYGYTF
>TRBV25-1|.|.|TRBJ1-2
TGTGCCAGCAGTGCCAGGCGTACCTATGGCTACACCTTC
CASSARRTYGYTF
>TRBV11-2|TRBD2|.|TRBJ2-1
TGTGCCAGCAGCCCTATAGCGGGAGGCAACAATGAGCAGTTCTTC
CASSPIAGGNNEQFF
>TRBV27|TRBD2|.|TRBJ2-1
TGTGCCAGCAGTCCCGGGACTAGCGGGAGGACCAATGAGCAGTTCTTC
CASSPGTSGRTNEQFF
>TRBV6-4|TRBD2|.|TRBJ2-3
TGTACCACAGCGGGGAGCACAGATACGCAGTATTTT
CTTAGSTDTQYF
>TRBV28|.|once|TRBJ2-3
TGTGCCAGCAGCCTGACTCCCACAGATACGCAGTATTTT
CASSLTPTDTQYF
>TRBV27|.|once|TRBJ2-2
TGTGCCAGCATGGACTATCAGACCGGGGAGCTGTTTTTT
CASMDYQTGELFF
>TRBV21-1|.|.|TRBJ2-4
TGTGCCAGCAGCAAAGGTTGGATAGCCGGGACTAGCGGACCAGCCAAAAACATTCAGTACTTC
CASSKGWIAGTSGPAKNIQYF
>TRBV27|.|.|TRBJ2-3
TGTGCCAGCAGCACCCAGCGCACAGATACGCAGTATTTT
CASSTQRTDTQYF
>TRBV21-1|.|.|TRBJ2-7
.
CASSKMSVGKGNEQYF
>TRBV4-1|.|once|TRBJ2-7
TGCGCCAGCAGCCAAGTTAACAGACCCTACGAGCAGTACTTC
CASSQVNRPYEQYF
>TRBV7-3|TRBD2|.|TRBJ2-1
TGTGCCAGCAGCTCTGTAGCGGGAAACGACAATGAGCAGTTCTTC
CASSSVAGNDNEQFF
>TRBV6-5|.|.|TRBJ2-7
TGTGCCAGCAGTCCCGGTGACGGATCCTACGAGCAGTACTTC
CASSPGDGSYEQYF
>TRBV10-3|TRBD2|.|TRBJ2-6
TGTGCCATCAGGGAGACTAGCGGGAGAGGGCCTGGGGCCAACGTCCTGACTTTC
CAIRETSGRGPGANVLTF
>TRBV18|TRBD1|.|TRBJ2-1
TGTGCCAGCTCACCCCCGGGACAGGGGTCAGATGAGCAGTTCTTC
CASSPPGQGSDEQFF
>TRBV11-2|TRBD2|once|TRBJ2-2
TGTGCCAGCAGCTTAGATGGCGGGAGGGCCGGGGAGCTGTTTTTT
CASSLDGGRAGELFF
>TRBV27|TRBD1|.|TRBJ1-1
TGTGCCAGCAGTTACTCCGGGACAGGGTATACTGAAGCTTTCTTT
CASSYSGTGYTEAFF